These T cell receptor beta chains were read from a single sample in a study of OX40 agonist ivuxolimab in advanced cancers. Only in-frame clones appear in the TCRdb table, and some are missing; sequencing was by immunoSEQ multiplex PCR. The data hold fewer than 90,000 clones, with under 95% observed a single time. The sample consisted of CD4+ or CD8+ T cells sorted from blood, taken in a trial of the OX40 agonist ivuxolimab. The receptor source for this set is an adult with an advanced solid tumor such as melanoma, head and neck, liver or kidney cancer. Both conserved end residues are trimmed from each CDR3. The order of the fields is J gene, V gene, CDR3 protein.

TRBJ2-7,TRBV19,ASSELGTGKPYEQY
TRBJ1-1,TRBV30,ALQRQTSTEAF
TRBJ2-3,TRBV7-2,ASSFGTSVESTQY
TRBJ1-5,TRBV19,ASSNRQGGYIGQPQH
TRBJ1-2,TRBV10-3,AISGQGYSGYT
TRBJ2-5,TRBV11-2,ASSRPLGGGRETQY
TRBJ2-1,TRBV7-9,ASSVGQGGINEQF
TRBJ1-1,TRBV5-4,ASSLELSLENTEAF
TRBJ2-5,TRBV29-1,SAGGAGVETQY
TRBJ2-5,TRBV7-2,ASSDQSGSAETQY
TRBJ2-2,TRBV5-1,ASSPSGGNLAGELF
TRBJ1-4,TRBV6-1,ASSPGDRTNEKLF
TRBJ2-7,TRBV2,ASRGTGVLYEQY
TRBJ1-5,TRBV19,ASSPQGGNSNQPQH
TRBJ1-1,TRBV29-1,SVIHGARGTEAF
TRBJ2-7,TRBV7-6,ASSLYSGTGRNEQY
TRBJ1-5,TRBV30,AWSGQVDQPQH
TRBJ2-1,TRBV27,ASSSRASGRYGNEQF
-,TRBV20-1,SARAAYEQY
TRBJ1-5,TRBV18,ASSPRVGDQPQH
TRBJ1-4,TRBV27,ASSRTVATNEKLF
TRBJ1-6,TRBV6-1,ASSEGGEMDSTNSPLH
TRBJ2-3,TRBV2,ASSFSGSGPDTQY
TRBJ1-4,TRBV15,ATSREPTVPNEKLF
TRBJ1-1,TRBV2,ASSGRQATNTEAF
TRBJ1-4,TRBV11-2,ASSVTGTANEKLF
TRBJ2-7,TRBV15,ATSNRDRHLLIKQY